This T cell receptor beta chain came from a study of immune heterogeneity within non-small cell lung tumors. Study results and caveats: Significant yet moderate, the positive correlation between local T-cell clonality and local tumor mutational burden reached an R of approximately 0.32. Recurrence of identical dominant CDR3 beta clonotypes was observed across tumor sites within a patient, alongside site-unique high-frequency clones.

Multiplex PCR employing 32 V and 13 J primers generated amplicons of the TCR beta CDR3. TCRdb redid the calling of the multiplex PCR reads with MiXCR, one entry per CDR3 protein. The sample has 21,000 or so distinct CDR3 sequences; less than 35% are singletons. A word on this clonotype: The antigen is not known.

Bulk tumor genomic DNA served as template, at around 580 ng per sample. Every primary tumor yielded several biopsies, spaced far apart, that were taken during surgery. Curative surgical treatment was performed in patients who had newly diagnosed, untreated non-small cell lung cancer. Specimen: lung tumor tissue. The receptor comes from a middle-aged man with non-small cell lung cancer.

Written as DNA, the CDR3 is TGTGCTAGTGGTTTGTCCCCGTATGAGCAGTTCTTC. Translation gives CASGLSPYEQFF. The rearrangement uses TRBV12-5 and TRBJ2-1, with D hard to call. V was clipped by 2 bases and J by 8 bases, with 7 bases between them. CDR1 and CDR2 (germline): LGHNT, FRNRAP. The CDR3 covers 12 residues. Filled out from reference TRBV12-5 and TRBJ2-1, the complete variable domain reads DARVTQTPRHKVTEMGQEVTMRCQPILGHNTVFWYRQTMMQGLELLAYFRNRAPLDDSGMPKDRFSAEMPDATLATLKIQPSEPRDSAVYFCASGLSPYEQFFGPGTRLTVL.